A selection of T cell receptor beta chains follows, all from one sample in a study of shared clonotypes between healthy human individuals. Clones were read by immunoSEQ multiplex PCR, and TCRdb kept only the in-frame ones, dropping some. This table has some 2,400,000 clones, approximately 96% appearing once. The specimen was naive CD4+ T cells sorted from blood. These receptors were taken from a man in his late teens or twenties in good health. The CDR3 runs from the conserved cysteine through the conserved F or W.

J	V	CDR3
TRBJ1-3	TRBV2	CASEMGGLNSGNTIYF
TRBJ1-2	TRBV10-3	CAISDQGGSYGYTF
TRBJ2-1	TRBV11-2	CASSRGVAGGPWLHNEQFF
TRBJ2-7	TRBV21-1	CASSVGPGSYEQYF
TRBJ2-3	TRBV7-2	CASSSQGADTQYF
TRBJ2-7	TRBV10-2	CASSRMADEQYF
TRBJ2-5	TRBV5-1	CASSLRAPQETQYF
TRBJ1-2	TRBV6-5	CASSRSQGDYGYTF
TRBJ2-5	TRBV6-6	CASSYSRGWETQYF
TRBJ1-4	TRBV6-6	CASSYGAAIVEKLFF
TRBJ1-5	TRBV18	CASAGADQPQHF
TRBJ2-1	TRBV11-2	CASSRLAGEQFF
TRBJ2-1	TRBV2	CASTGSNEQFF
TRBJ1-1	TRBV25-1	CASSEIGRTEAFF
TRBJ2-7	TRBV7-6	CASSLGDGSYEQYF
TRBJ1-1	TRBV4-1	CASSQERNTEAFF
TRBJ1-2	TRBV6-1	CASSEKGSYGYTF
TRBJ1-5	TRBV19	CASSMSGVSTTQHF
TRBJ1-5	TRBV2	CASRARQGYDQPQHF
TRBJ2-7	TRBV7-7	CASSLGLAGVDEQYF
TRBJ1-5	TRBV23-1	CASSRTVSQHF
TRBJ1-3	TRBV6-1	CASSSEGAGNTIYF
TRBJ2-3	TRBV7-2	CASSATSGSSGLDTQYF
TRBJ1-1	TRBV5-1	CASSLQGGNTEAFF
TRBJ1-5	TRBV30	CAWSVGTDHQPQHF
TRBJ1-2	TRBV10-3	CAISESGVYGYTF
TRBJ1-1	TRBV29-1	CSAVPRAEAFF
TRBJ2-7	TRBV27	CASSVRGSDLYEQYF
TRBJ2-7	TRBV12-5	CASGLSAGYNEQYF
TRBJ1-2	TRBV5-1	CASSFNPGRYGYTF
TRBJ2-7	TRBV7-2	CASSPSQTPSEQYF
TRBJ1-4	TRBV5-1	CASSLEGAYNEKLFF
TRBJ2-3	TRBV10-3	CAISESSPPTQYF
TRBJ2-1	TRBV9	CASSVEGAGSNEQFF
TRBJ2-3	TRBV7-9	CASSSDRAQDTQYF
TRBJ1-6	TRBV27	CASSETEAHSPLHF
TRBJ2-4	TRBV27	CASSPGTVAKNIQYF
TRBJ1-1	TRBV6-5	CASRTGGRYTEAFF
TRBJ1-1	TRBV7-7	CASSSDRGTEAFF
TRBJ2-2	TRBV30	CAWTNTGELFF
TRBJ1-2	TRBV5-4	CASSLMTGGHYGYTF
TRBJ1-1	TRBV30	CAWSGQRVEAFF
TRBJ2-3	TRBV7-8	CASSFSSGSTDTQYF
TRBJ2-7	TRBV19	CASSLAHSYEQYF
TRBJ1-4	TRBV4-1	CASSQESTGGEKLFF